The 14 T cell receptor beta chains listed next were all sequenced from one sample in a study of beta chain features in type 1 diabetes. Overall study results and limits: People with Type 1 diabetes carried modestly yet significantly shorter TCRB CDR3s in all four CD4+ subsets.

Antigen specificity for these receptors is unknown. Expressed TCRB transcripts got sequenced, as all isolated RNA was reverse transcribed. This table comes from immunoSEQ multiplex PCR, and its TCRdb copy is limited to in-frame clones, with some not included. The sample holds more than 550,000 clones, roughly an eighth seen once. Material for sequencing was naive CD4+ T cells from blood. Every receptor here comes from a man younger than 35 with type 1 diabetes.

V is TRBV28 and J is TRBJ1-2; D uncertain. Between the trimmed V and J ends, which lost 2 bases and 3 bases, there was a span of 10 bases. This CDR3 region has 14 residues. Germline V gene sequence: CDR1 MDHEN, CDR2 SYDVKM. CDR3 loop: CASSLALIDYGYTF. CDR3 coding DNA: TGTGCCAGCAGTTTAGCTTTAATTGACTATGGCTACACCTTC.

V is TRBV11-1 and J is TRBJ2-5, with no clear D. This CDR3 has 14 amino acids. V gave up 3 bases and J gave up 5 bases, with 13 bases separating them. Germline V gene lookup returns CDR1 SGHAT and CDR2 FQDESV (reference sequence). The CDR3, as DNA: TGTGCCAGCAGCTTGCCGGACCCTGCGGAGACCCAGTACTTC. Translation: CASSLPDPAETQYF.

This clone showed up just a few times. The rearrangement uses TRBV5-1 and TRBJ1-6; 9 positions agree with TRBD1. The CDR3 is made up of 14 amino acids. Germline trimming cut 4 bases from V and 7 bases from J; bases unmatched to any gene: 3. Germline CDR1 and CDR2: SGHRS and YFSETQ. The chain's CDR3 is CASSAGQGNSPLHF. As DNA, the CDR3 is TGCGCCAGCAGCGCAGGACAGGGGAATTCACCCCTCCACTTT.

This CDR3 is CASSPRVQGFHEQYF. The CDR3 DNA is TGTGCCAGCTCACCACGTGTACAGGGGTTCCACGAGCAGTACTTC. The chain uses TRBV18 and TRBJ2-7; 7 positions agree with TRBD1. V shed 1 base and J 5 bases; nucleotides not matched to a gene: 8. CDR3 length equals 15 residues. Germline CDR1 KGHSH, CDR2 LQKENI. Based on the CDR3 plus reference TRBV18 and TRBJ2-7, the full variable domain is NAGVMQNPRHLVRRRGQEARLRCSPMKGHSHVYWYRQLPEEGLKFMVYLQKENIIDESGMPKERFSAEFPKEGPSILRIQQVVRGDSAAYFCASSPRVQGFHEQYFGPGTRLTVT.

The chain couples TRBV5-1 to TRBJ2-5, with D perhaps matching TRBD1 or TRBD2 (5 bases each). V shed 1 base and J shed 2 bases, with 9 bases lying between them. Germline CDR1 and CDR2: SGHRS and YFSETQ. The CDR3 runs to 14 residues. The CDR3 region is CASSLMGPQETQYF. CDR3 nucleotide sequence: TGCGCCAGCAGCTTGATGGGACCTCAAGAGACCCAGTACTTC.

In this sample, this clone turned up a few times. J is TRBJ1-1 and V is TRBV9; D unclear. Germline V gene data show CDR1 as SGDLS and CDR2 as YYNGEE. The CDR3 sequence is 13 residues long. The V gene lost 7 bases and the J gene lost 2 bases, with 12 bases spanning the gap. The CDR3 region has the DNA TGTGCCAGCGCACTAAATGAAAACACTGAAGCTTTCTTT. Translated: CASALNENTEAFF.

This clone has more than one count but fewer than ten. The chain is built from TRBV7-3 and TRBJ1-2, with 8 bases identical to TRBD1. Germline trimming cut 6 bases from V and 4 bases from J; bases unmatched to any gene: 7. CDR3 length: 14 residues. Germline lookup yields CDR1 SGHTA and CDR2 FQGTGA. As DNA, the CDR3 is TGTGCCAGCAGTGCGGGACAGGAGTCCTATGGCTACACCTTC. It encodes CASSAGQESYGYTF.

This clone was observed a few times. The chain couples TRBV25-1 to TRBJ1-4; D gene uncertain. Trimming took 5 bases from V and 4 from J, leaving 14 bases between them. The CDR3 is 15 amino acids. Germline loops: CDR1 MGHDK, CDR2 SYGVNS. CDR3 DNA sequence: TGTGCCAGCAGTCGGCCCACAGAGTATAATGAAAAACTGTTTTTT. This encodes CASSRPTEYNEKLFF.

This clone came up a few times. The chain uses TRBV27 and TRBJ1-4; 8 bases align to TRBD1. The length of the CDR3 is 17 residues. Trimming took 2 bases from V and 8 from J; bases not matched to a gene: 13. In germline, CDR1 is MNHEY, CDR2 SMNVEV (reference sequence). For the CDR3, the DNA is TGTGCCAGCAGTTTAAGAGGGACAGGAGAAAGTCGGGAAAAACTGTTTTTT. Translating it yields CASSLRGTGESREKLFF.

V and J are TRBV4-2 and TRBJ2-1; D is uncertain. Trimming took off 0 bases at V and 3 bases at J, with 15 bases between the two ends. This CDR3 region has 17 residues. Germline lookup yields CDR1 LGHNA and CDR2 YNFKEQ. The CDR3 DNA follows: TGTGCCAGCAGCCAAGAGGCCCGGATGCGGAACTACAATGAGCAGTTCTTC. Its translation: CASSQEARMRNYNEQFF.

The chain is built from TRBV27 and TRBJ1-1, with 7 bases lining up with TRBD1. CDR1 and CDR2 from the germline V gene are MNHEY and SMNVEV (reference sequence). This CDR3 has 16 amino acids. V was clipped by 5 bases and J by 2 bases; unmatched bases: 11. The CDR3 DNA is TGTGCCAGCAGTCACCCGACAGGGAGTAGAAACACTGAAGCTTTCTTT. Protein product: CASSHPTGSRNTEAFF.

This clone was counted between two and nine times. Other DNA sequences within the sample encode an identical CDR3. V gene TRBV6-5 combines with J gene TRBJ1-5, with D tentatively TRBD1 (6 bases). Germline loops: CDR1 MNHEY, CDR2 SVGAGI. CDR3 length equals 15 residues. V lost 0 bases to trimming and J lost 4 bases, with 10 bases between them. CDR3 coding DNA: TGTGCCAGCAGTTACTCGAGGGGGGGGAATCAGCCCCAGCATTTT. It is translated as CASSYSRGGNQPQHF.

The chain has TRBV5-8 and TRBJ2-1; 7 bases align to TRBD2. V shed 4 bases, J shed 13 bases, and the junction held 5 bases outside the gene matches. Germline V lookup: CDR1 SGHTS, CDR2 YDEGEE. This CDR3 is 11 amino acids long. Here the CDR3 reads CASSRTSDQFF. CDR3 DNA: TGTGCCAGCAGCCGTACTAGCGATCAGTTCTTC.

The rearrangement joins TRBV29-1 to TRBJ2-2; D may be TRBD1 (6 bases). Per the germline V gene, CDR1 is SQVTM and CDR2 is ANQGSEA. The length of the CDR3 is 12 residues. The ends were cut back, 2 bases at V and 7 bases at J, with 8 bases in the middle. The CDR3 nucleotides are TGCAGCGTTGAACAGACAGGCGGGGAGCTGTTTTTT. Translation gives CSVEQTGGELFF.